These 5 T cell receptor beta chains share one sample of origin, sequenced in a study of blood T cell repertoires in COVID-19. This table comes from immunoSEQ multiplex PCR, and its TCRdb copy is limited to in-frame clones, with some not included. The sample shows 380,000 or so clones, 70% to 90% of them seen only once. Source material: peripheral blood. The origin of the receptors is a man aged 35 to 55 with acute or convalescent COVID-19.

The V and J genes are TRBV4-1 and TRBJ1-6; the D gene is possibly TRBD1 (6 bases). With 4 bases removed from V and 6 bases from J, the gap between germline ends came to 19 bases. The CDR3 extends over 17 amino acids. The germline V gene has CDR1 MGHRA and CDR2 YSYEKL. CDR3 sequence: CASSPSGGQKANSPLHF. The CDR3 DNA follows: TGCGCCAGCAGCCCTTCGGGCGGACAGAAGGCTAATTCACCCCTCCACTTT.

The chain recombines TRBV19 with TRBJ1-5; TRBD1 might be the D (5 bases). The CDR3 has 16 residues. Germline CDR1 and CDR2: LNHDA and SQIVND (reference sequence). The V end lost 4 bases, the J end lost 4 bases, and 17 bases lay between the germline ends. CDR3 protein: CASSTNGGGRNQPQHF. CDR3 nucleotide sequence: TGTGCCAGTAGTACCAACGGGGGGGGGAGAAATCAGCCCCAGCATTTT.

CDR3 amino acids: CASSPSPGSYNEQFF. CDR3 nucleotide sequence: TGTGCCAGCTCACCATCTCCAGGGTCCTACAATGAGCAGTTCTTC. The V and J genes are TRBV18 and TRBJ2-1; possibly TRBD1 for D (5 bases). V lost 2 bases to trimming and J lost 1 base, with 9 bases between them. Germline-derived CDR1 and CDR2 are KGHSH and LQKENI. The CDR3 has 15 residues. The variable domain in full, with the rest retrieved from reference TRBV18 and TRBJ2-1, is NAGVMQNPRHLVRRRGQEARLRCSPMKGHSHVYWYRQLPEEGLKFMVYLQKENIIDESGMPKERFSAEFPKEGPSILRIQQVVRGDSAAYFCASSPSPGSYNEQFFGPGTRLTVL.

The gene calls are TRBV30 and TRBJ1-3; 7 bases are shared with TRBD1. V lost 8 bases to trimming and J lost 3 bases; unmatched junction nucleotides: 4. The CDR3 sequence is 12 residues long. Per germline, CDR1 GTSNPN and CDR2 SVGIG (reference sequence). CDR3 coding DNA: TGTGCCAGACAGGGAGGTGGAAACACCATATATTTT. Protein: CARQGGGNTIYF. Full variable domain (remainder filled in from reference TRBV30 and TRBJ1-3): SQTIHQWPATLVQPVGSPLSLECTVEGTSNPNLYWYRQAAGRGLQLLFYSVGIGQISSEVPQNLSASRPQDRQFILSSKKLLLSDSGFYLCARQGGGNTIYFGEGSWLTVV.

The gene calls are TRBV21-1 and TRBJ2-3; the listed D gene, TRBD2, was not tested against the DNA. TRBV21-1 constitutes a pseudogene. There are 15 residues in the CDR3. CDR3 region: CASSNFLESTDTQYF. The CDR3 nucleotides read TGTGCCAGCAGCAACTTTCTAGAGAGCACAGATACGCAGTATTTT.